Below are 24 T cell receptor beta chains sequenced from a single sample in a study of OX40 agonist ivuxolimab in advanced cancers. Sequencing was performed with immunoSEQ multiplex PCR; in TCRdb, only in-frame clones are kept and a portion is missing. The sample has around 100,000 clones, about 89% seen once. Sequencing used CD4+ or CD8+ T cells sorted from blood, obtained in a trial of the OX40 agonist ivuxolimab. The receptors originated from an adult with an advanced solid tumor such as melanoma, head and neck, liver or kidney cancer.

The CDR3 spells CASSLGPSGTLQETQYF. CDR3 DNA sequence: TGTGCCAGCAGCTTGGGACCTAGCGGGACACTCCAAGAGACCCAGTACTTC. The chain carries TRBV5-4 and TRBJ2-5; 9 nucleotides align to TRBD2. Germline trimming cut 0 bases from V and 1 base from J; bases unmatched to any gene: 7. The CDR3 length is 17 residues. Looked up from germline, CDR1 is SGHNT and CDR2 is YYREEE (reference sequence).

Written as DNA, the CDR3 is TGTGCCTGGACCACGAAAGGGCTAGGGTCCCCCTACGAGCAGTACTTC. Its protein product is CAWTTKGLGSPYEQYF. V gene TRBV30 combines with J gene TRBJ2-7; D gene ambiguous. Per germline, CDR1 GTSNPN and CDR2 SVGIG (reference sequence). This CDR3 is 16 amino acids long. Between the trimmed V and J ends, which lost 4 bases and 2 bases, there was a span of 21 bases.

The rearrangement uses TRBV19 and TRBJ1-6; D not resolved. This CDR3 spans 17 amino acids. Germline V gives CDR1 LNHDA, CDR2 SQIVND (reference sequence). V lost 2 bases and J lost 4, with 15 bases in between. This chain's CDR3 is CASSIRRSAHYNSPLHF. The CDR3 nucleotides are TGTGCCAGTAGTATAAGGAGGTCAGCTCATTATAATTCACCCCTCCACTTT.

The chain uses TRBV5-1 and TRBJ2-5; D is unclear. In germline, CDR1 is SGHRS, CDR2 YFSETQ. V lost 4 bases, J lost 4 bases, and 14 bases lay in between. The CDR3 length is 14 residues. CDR3 region: CASSVTSDRETQYF. DNA for the CDR3: TGCGCCAGCAGCGTAACCAGCGACCGAGAGACCCAGTACTTC.

The gene calls are TRBV30 and TRBJ2-5, with 9 bases fitting TRBD2. V lost 2 bases, J lost 5 bases, and 6 bases stayed unmatched. The CDR3 is 14 residues long. CDR1 and CDR2 from the germline V gene are GTSNPN and SVGIG (reference sequence). The CDR3: CAWSTAGGPETQYF. CDR3 DNA: TGTGCCTGGAGTACGGCGGGAGGGCCTGAGACCCAGTACTTC.

This clone was counted a single time. The rearrangement joins TRBV5-4 to TRBJ2-3; 8 bases map to TRBD2. The CDR3 is 18 residues long. V dropped 2 bases and J dropped 0; count of bases not matched to a gene: 11. The germline V gene has CDR1 SGHNT and CDR2 YYREEE (reference sequence). The CDR3, as DNA: TGTGCCAGCAGCTTCCCCGGAACTAGCGGAACTAGCACAGATACGCAGTATTTT. It is translated as CASSFPGTSGTSTDTQYF.

The chain employs TRBV4-1 and TRBJ1-1; TRBD1 is a possible D gene (5 bases). This CDR3 comprises 16 residues. CDR1 and CDR2 from the germline V gene are MGHRA and YSYEKL. V lost 4 bases and J 3 bases, leaving 18 bases between the germline ends. This CDR3 reads CASSLPFWGPDTEAFF. The CDR3 nucleotides read TGCGCCAGCAGCCTACCATTTTGGGGCCCGGACACTGAAGCTTTCTTT.

The genes are TRBV28 and TRBJ1-4; D not certain. From germline, CDR1 is MDHEN and CDR2 SYDVKM. Trimming removed 4 bases from V and 8 bases from J, with 8 bases in between. CDR3 length: 12 amino acids. The CDR3 region has the DNA TGTGCCAGCAGTTCCCTCGGGGAAAAACTGTTTTTT. Translation gives CASSSLGEKLFF.

V is TRBV2 and J is TRBJ2-7; D might be TRBD1 (5 bases). The V end lost 8 bases, the J end lost 2 bases, and 13 bases lay between the germline ends. There are 13 residues in the CDR3. Germline CDR1 SNHLY, CDR2 FYNNEI. CDR3 coding DNA: TGTGCCAGCGGCGTAGGGGCGACCTACGAGCAGTACTTC. It codes for CASGVGATYEQYF.

CDR3 in DNA: TGTGCCAGCAGCTTATTGAGCTCGATGGTCCAAGAGACCCAGTACTTC. This gives the protein CASSLLSSMVQETQYF. The V gene is TRBV7-9, the J gene TRBJ2-5; D not certain. Germline V gives CDR1 SEHNR, CDR2 FQNEAQ (reference sequence). V was clipped by 2 bases and J by 1 base, with 14 bases between them. The length of the CDR3 is 16 residues.

V gene TRBV2 combines with J gene TRBJ2-7; 12 bases are shared with TRBD2. The V gene's germline CDR1 is SNHLY and CDR2 FYNNEI. V shed 6 bases and J 4 bases; nucleotides not matched to a gene: 7. CDR3 length equals 15 residues. CDR3 DNA: TGTGCCAGCAGCCCATCGGGACTAGCGGGTTACGAGCAGTACTTC. Translated, it gives CASSPSGLAGYEQYF.

The gene calls are TRBV21-1 and TRBJ1-1. TRBV21-1 has pseudogene status. The length of the CDR3 is 16 residues. CDR3 nucleotides: TGTGCCAGCAGCAAAGGGGAGCGGGGGCCGAACACTGAAGCTTTCTTT. It specifies CASSKGERGPNTEAFF.

The V call is TRBV5-1, the J call TRBJ1-4; perhaps TRBD1 as D (5 bases). The CDR3 runs 15 residues. Germline CDR1 is SGHRS and CDR2 is YFSETQ. Trimming cost V 6 bases and J 5 bases, with 17 bases left between them. The CDR3 DNA follows: TGCGCCAGCACCGCTCGGGGGGGAGCGAATGAAAAACTGTTTTTT. The encoded protein is CASTARGGANEKLFF.

CDR3 nucleotide sequence: TGTGCCTGTACCCTAGCGGGGGTTTCCTACGAGCAGTACTTC. Translated, it gives CACTLAGVSYEQYF. The chain is built from TRBV6-1 and TRBJ2-7, with 10 positions matching TRBD2. V lost 11 bases, J lost 1 base, and 8 bases stayed unmatched. This CDR3 is built from 14 residues. Germline values: CDR1 MNHNS, CDR2 SASEGT.

About this clone itself: A junction boundary mismatches the germline segment, possibly from a read error. The chain couples TRBV5-1 to TRBJ1-3, with D possibly matching TRBD1 (6 bases). This CDR3 spans 15 amino acids. Germline V lookup: CDR1 SGHRS, CDR2 YFSETQ. CDR3 coding DNA: TGCGCCAGCAGCTTGGACAGGGCGACAGGAAGCACCATATATTTT. This gives the protein CASSLDRATGSTIYF. Looking up the rest from reference TRBV5-1 and TRBJ1-3 gives the full variable domain: KAGVTQTPRYLIKTRGQQVTLSCSPISGHRSVSWYQQTPGQGLQFLFEYFSETQRNKGNFPGRFSGRQFSNSRSEMNVSTLELGDSALYLCASSLDRATGSTIYFGEGSWLTVV.

The CDR3 DNA is TGTGCTAGTGGTTTGGGACTCTACACAGATACGCAGTATTTT. Amino acids: CASGLGLYTDTQYF. The V gene is TRBV12-5, the J gene TRBJ2-3; D ambiguous. The germline CDR1 and CDR2 sequences are LGHNT and FRNRAP. The CDR3 is 14 amino acids. The V and J ends lost 1 base and 2 bases respectively, with 7 bases between them.

This clone is a singleton in its sample. CDR3 coding DNA: TGTGCCAGCAGCTCGCAGGGAGCGGGCACAGATACGCAGTATTTT. Translating gives CASSSQGAGTDTQYF. The V and J genes are TRBV7-8 and TRBJ2-3; the D gene could be TRBD1 or TRBD2 (5 bases each). CDR3 length: 15 residues. Germline CDR1 reads SGHVS; CDR2 reads FQNEAQ. V was clipped by 4 bases and J by 1 base, with 12 bases between them.

This CDR3 is CASTPYQGIGSAFF. DNA for the CDR3: TGTGCCAGCACACCGTATCAGGGGATTGGATCGGCTTTCTTT. The chain combines TRBV6-5 with TRBJ1-1; possibly TRBD1 for D (6 bases). V lost 7 bases and J lost 11, with 23 bases in between. Per the germline V gene, CDR1 is MNHEY and CDR2 is SVGAGI. The CDR3 runs 14 residues.

This chain connects TRBV9 to TRBJ1-2, with D tentatively TRBD1 (6 bases). The CDR3 is 14 residues long. Germline CDR1 reads SGDLS; CDR2 reads YYNGEE. V lost 4 bases and J 3 bases, leaving 13 bases between the germline ends. The chain's CDR3 is CASSPQGQYYGYTF. As DNA, the CDR3 is TGTGCCAGCAGCCCCCAAGGACAGTACTATGGCTACACCTTC. The variable domain in full, completed from reference TRBV9 and TRBJ1-2, reads DSGVTQTPKHLITATGQRVTLRCSPRSGDLSVYWYQQSLDQGLQFLIQYYNGEERAKGNILERFSAQQFPDLHSELNLSSLELGDSALYFCASSPQGQYYGYTFGSGTRLTVV.

The J gene is TRBJ2-7, the V gene TRBV9, with D maybe TRBD1 (6 bases). Germline loops: CDR1 SGDLS, CDR2 YYNGEE. This CDR3 region has 15 residues. V was cut by 1 base and J by 3 bases, with 14 bases left in between. CDR3 nucleotide sequence: TGTGCCAGCAGCGTATCCCCGGGACACAGCTACGAGCAGTACTTC. Amino acids: CASSVSPGHSYEQYF.

This sequence joins TRBV7-2 and TRBJ2-5; 9 nucleotides agree with TRBD2. This CDR3 has 15 amino acids. Per the germline V gene, CDR1 is SGHTA and CDR2 is FQGNSA. V lost 2 bases, J lost 1 base, and 2 bases stayed unmatched. CDR3 DNA: TGTGCCAGCAGCTTACTAGCGGGGACCCAAGAGACCCAGTACTTC. It yields the protein CASSLLAGTQETQYF.

The chain's CDR3 is CASSFQRGTQETQYF. CDR3 nucleotide sequence: TGTGCCAGCAGTTTCCAGCGGGGAACGCAAGAGACCCAGTACTTC. The rearrangement uses TRBV27 and TRBJ2-5, with 7 bases matching TRBD2. After removal of 3 bases from V and 2 bases from J, the junction contained 6 bases not matched to a gene. Germline V gene sequence: CDR1 MNHEY, CDR2 SMNVEV (reference sequence). The CDR3 is made up of 15 amino acids.

This rearrangement joins TRBV5-4 to TRBJ1-2; 7 nucleotides agree with TRBD1. Trimming at V came to 3 bases and at J to 0 bases, leaving 11 bases not matched to a gene. CDR3 length equals 17 residues. The germline gives CDR1 SGHNT, CDR2 YYREEE (reference sequence). The CDR3 sequence: CASSSGQEANSNYGYTF. In DNA, the CDR3 is TGTGCCAGCAGCTCCGGACAGGAGGCGAATTCTAACTATGGCTACACCTTC.

The sample holds a few counts of this clone. The rearrangement uses TRBV28 and TRBJ1-1, with D hard to call. Trimming removed 7 bases at V and 4 bases at J, with 7 bases between. The CDR3 loop spans 11 amino acids. Germline-derived CDR1 and CDR2 are MDHEN and SYDVKM. The CDR3 region has the DNA TGTGCCAGCACGCGGCTCACTGAAGCTTTCTTT. This sequence encodes CASTRLTEAFF.